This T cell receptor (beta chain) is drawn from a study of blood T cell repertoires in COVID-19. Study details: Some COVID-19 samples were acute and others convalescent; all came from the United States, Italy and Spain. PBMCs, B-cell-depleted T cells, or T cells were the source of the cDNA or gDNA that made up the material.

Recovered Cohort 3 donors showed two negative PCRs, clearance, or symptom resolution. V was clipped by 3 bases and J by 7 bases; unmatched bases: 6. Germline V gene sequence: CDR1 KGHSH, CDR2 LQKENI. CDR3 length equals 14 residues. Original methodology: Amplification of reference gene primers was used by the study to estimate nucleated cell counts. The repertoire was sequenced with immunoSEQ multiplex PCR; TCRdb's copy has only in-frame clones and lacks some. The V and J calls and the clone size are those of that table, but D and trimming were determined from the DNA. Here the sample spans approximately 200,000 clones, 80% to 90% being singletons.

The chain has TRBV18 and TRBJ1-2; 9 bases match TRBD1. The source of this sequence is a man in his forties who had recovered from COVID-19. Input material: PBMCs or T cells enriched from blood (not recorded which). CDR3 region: CASSPDGTGSGYTF. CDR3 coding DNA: TGTGCCAGCTCACCGGACGGGACAGGGAGTGGCTACACCTTC. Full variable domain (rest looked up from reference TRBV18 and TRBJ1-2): NAGVMQNPRHLVRRRGQEARLRCSPMKGHSHVYWYRQLPEEGLKFMVYLQKENIIDESGMPKERFSAEFPKEGPSILRIQQVVRGDSAAYFCASSPDGTGSGYTFGSGTRLTVV.